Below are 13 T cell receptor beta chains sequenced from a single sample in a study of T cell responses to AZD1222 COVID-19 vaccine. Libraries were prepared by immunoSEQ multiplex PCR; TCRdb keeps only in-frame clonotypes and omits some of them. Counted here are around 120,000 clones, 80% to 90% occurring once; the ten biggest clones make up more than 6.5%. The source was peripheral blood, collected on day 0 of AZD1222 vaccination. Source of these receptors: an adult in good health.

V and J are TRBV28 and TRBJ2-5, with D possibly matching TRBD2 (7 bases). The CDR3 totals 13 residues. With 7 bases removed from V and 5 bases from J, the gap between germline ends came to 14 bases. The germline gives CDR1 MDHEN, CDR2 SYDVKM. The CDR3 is CASIPGGWETQYF. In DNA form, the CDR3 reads TGTGCCAGCATCCCGGGGGGCTGGGAGACCCAGTACTTC.

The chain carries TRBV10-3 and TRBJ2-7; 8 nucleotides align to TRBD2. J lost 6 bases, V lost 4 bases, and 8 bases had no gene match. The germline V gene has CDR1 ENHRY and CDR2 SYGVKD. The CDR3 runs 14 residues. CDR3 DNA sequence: TGTGCCATCAGTGTGCGGGAGGACACATTCGAGCAGTACTTC. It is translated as CAISVREDTFEQYF.

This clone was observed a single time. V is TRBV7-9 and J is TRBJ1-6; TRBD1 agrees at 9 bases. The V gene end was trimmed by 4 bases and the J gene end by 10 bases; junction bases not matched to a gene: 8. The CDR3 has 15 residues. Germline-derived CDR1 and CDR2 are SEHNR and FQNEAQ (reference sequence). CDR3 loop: CASSWRGQGESPLHF. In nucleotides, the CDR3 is TGTGCCAGCAGCTGGCGGGGACAGGGCGAATCACCCCTCCACTTT.

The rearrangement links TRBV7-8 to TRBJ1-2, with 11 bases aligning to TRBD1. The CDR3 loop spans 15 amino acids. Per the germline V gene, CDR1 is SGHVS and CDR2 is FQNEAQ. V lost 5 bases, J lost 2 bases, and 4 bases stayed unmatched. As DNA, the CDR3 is TGTGCCAGCAGCCCACGGACAGGGGGCAACTATGGCTACACCTTC. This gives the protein CASSPRTGGNYGYTF.

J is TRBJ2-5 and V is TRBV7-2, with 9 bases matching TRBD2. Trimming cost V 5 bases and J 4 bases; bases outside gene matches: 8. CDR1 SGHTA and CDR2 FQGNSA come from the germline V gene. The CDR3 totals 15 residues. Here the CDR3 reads CASSDWRGGGETQYF. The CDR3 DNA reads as TGTGCCAGCAGCGACTGGCGGGGGGGCGGAGAGACCCAGTACTTC.

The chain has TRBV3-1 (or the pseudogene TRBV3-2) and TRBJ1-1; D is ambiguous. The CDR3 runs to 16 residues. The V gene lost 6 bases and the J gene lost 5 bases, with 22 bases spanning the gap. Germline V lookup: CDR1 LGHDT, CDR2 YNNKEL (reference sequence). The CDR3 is CASSFHMGLGRTEAFF. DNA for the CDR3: TGTGCCAGCAGTTTTCATATGGGTCTGGGTCGGACTGAAGCTTTCTTT.

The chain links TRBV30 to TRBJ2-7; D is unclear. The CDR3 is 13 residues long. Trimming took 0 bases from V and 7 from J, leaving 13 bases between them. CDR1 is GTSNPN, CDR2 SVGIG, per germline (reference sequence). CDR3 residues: CAWSVSRSGEQYF. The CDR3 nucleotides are TGTGCCTGGAGTGTGTCCCGGTCTGGGGAGCAGTACTTC.

This CDR3 is CASSLGTFEGSYEQYF. The CDR3 coding sequence is TGTGCCAGCAGTTTGGGGACCTTCGAGGGCTCCTACGAGCAGTACTTC. The chain links TRBV6-5 to TRBJ2-7; possibly TRBD1 or TRBD2 for D (5 bases each). V lost 4 bases and J 0 bases, leaving 16 bases between the germline ends. The CDR3 is 16 residues long. The germline CDR1 and CDR2 sequences are MNHEY and SVGAGI.

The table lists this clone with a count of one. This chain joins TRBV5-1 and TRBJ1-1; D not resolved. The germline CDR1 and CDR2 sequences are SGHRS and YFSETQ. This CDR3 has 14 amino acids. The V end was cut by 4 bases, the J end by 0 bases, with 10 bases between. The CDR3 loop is CASSLDPVNTEAFF. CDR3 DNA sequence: TGCGCCAGCAGCCTGGACCCTGTGAACACTGAAGCTTTCTTT.

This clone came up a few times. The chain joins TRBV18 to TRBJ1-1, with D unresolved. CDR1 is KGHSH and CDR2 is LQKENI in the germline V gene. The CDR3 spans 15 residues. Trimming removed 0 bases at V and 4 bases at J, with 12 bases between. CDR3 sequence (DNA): TGTGCCAGCTCACCACCGGCTCCGGTGGGCACTGAAGCTTTCTTT. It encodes CASSPPAPVGTEAFF.

This chain's CDR3 is CASSVGDRGGYTF. In nucleotides, the CDR3 is TGTGCCAGCAGTGTCGGTGACAGGGGTGGCTACACCTTC. The chain couples TRBV25-1 to TRBJ1-2; 8 bases agree with TRBD1. The V gene's germline CDR1 is MGHDK and CDR2 SYGVNS. The V segment lost 4 bases and the J segment 7 bases; nucleotides outside the gene matches: 5. The CDR3 totals 13 residues.

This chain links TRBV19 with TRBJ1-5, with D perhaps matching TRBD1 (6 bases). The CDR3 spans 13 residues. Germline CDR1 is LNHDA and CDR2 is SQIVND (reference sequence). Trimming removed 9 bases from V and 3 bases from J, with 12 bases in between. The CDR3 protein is CASRDTLNQPQHF. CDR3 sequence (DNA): TGTGCCAGCCGGGACACCCTCAATCAGCCCCAGCATTTT.

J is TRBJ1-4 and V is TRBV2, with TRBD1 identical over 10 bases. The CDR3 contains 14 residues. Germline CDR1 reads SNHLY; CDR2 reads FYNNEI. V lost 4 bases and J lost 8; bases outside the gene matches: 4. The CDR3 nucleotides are TGTGCCAGCAGTGGATCGGGACAGGGGGAAAAACTGTTTTTT. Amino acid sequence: CASSGSGQGEKLFF.